These 32 T cell receptor beta chains were all obtained from the same sample, sequenced in a study of shared clonotypes between healthy human individuals. CD45RO-negative, CCR7-positively selected cells formed the naive CD8 fraction, excluding terminally differentiated effector memory CD45RA+ cells. Sequencing was performed with immunoSEQ multiplex PCR; in TCRdb, only in-frame clones are kept and a portion is missing. This sample has some 2 million clones; about 95% occur once, and the top ten carry less than 1.5%. The sample was naive CD8+ T cells sorted from blood. The receptors here all came from a young man in good health.

The V gene is TRBV6-1, the J gene TRBJ2-1; either TRBD1 or TRBD2 may supply D (6 bases each). Trimming took off 9 bases at V and 4 bases at J, with 16 bases between the two ends. Germline CDR1 is MNHNS and CDR2 is SASEGT. The CDR3 has 14 amino acids. CDR3 loop: CASQPGGPYNEQFF. The DNA of the CDR3 is TGTGCCAGTCAACCCGGGGGCCCATACAATGAGCAGTTCTTC.

This rearrangement joins TRBV9 to TRBJ2-1, with 8 bases that match TRBD1. With 3 bases clipped from V and 4 bases from J, the junction kept 12 bases outside the gene matches. This CDR3 has 17 amino acids. Germline V lookup: CDR1 SGDLS, CDR2 YYNGEE. The CDR3 here is CASSGTLGQGSYNEQFF. CDR3 DNA sequence: TGTGCCAGCAGCGGGACCCTAGGACAGGGCTCGTACAATGAGCAGTTCTTC.

Points on this clone: One junction end does not reproduce the germline sequence, and a read error may be involved. This chain connects TRBV7-9 to TRBJ2-3; D possibly corresponds to TRBD1 (6 bases). The CDR3 is 17 amino acids. CDR1 SEHNR and CDR2 FQNEAQ come from the germline V gene (reference sequence). In nucleotides, the CDR3 is TGTGCCAGCAGCGTAGCAGGGGCCTTAATGGACACAGATACGCAGTATTTT. Protein sequence: CASSVAGALMDTDTQYF. Filled out from reference TRBV7-9 and TRBJ2-3, the complete variable domain reads DTGVSQNPRHKITKRGQNVTFRCDPISEHNRLYWYRQTLGQGPEFLTYFQNEAQLEKSRLLSDRFSAERPKGSFSTLEIQRTEQGDSAMYLCASSVAGALMDTDTQYFGPGTRLTVL.

The chain is built from TRBV23-1 and TRBJ2-3; D unclear. TRBV23-1 is labeled an ORF, and its function is uncertain. This CDR3 has 15 residues. V lost 8 bases, J lost 3 bases, and 18 bases lay in between. CDR3 protein: CASSRDTVPTDTQYF. In nucleotides, the CDR3 is TGCGCCAGCTCCCGAGACACCGTCCCGACAGATACGCAGTATTTT.

The DNA for the CDR3 is TGTGCCAGCAGTCCAATAACATTTTTGCAGGGCCCCAAGGACGAGCAGTACTTC. It encodes CASSPITFLQGPKDEQYF. V gene TRBV27 combines with J gene TRBJ2-7, with a tentative D call TRBD1 (5 bases). CDR1 and CDR2 from the germline V gene are MNHEY and SMNVEV (reference sequence). CDR3 size: 18 residues. V was trimmed by 5 bases and J by 5 bases, leaving 28 bases between them.

The chain couples TRBV7-2 to TRBJ1-1; a weak D match, TRBD1 (6 bases). The CDR3 has 14 amino acids. Germline values: CDR1 SGHTA, CDR2 FQGNSA. Trimming pared 1 base from V and 1 base from J, leaving 7 bases between. CDR3 protein: CASSLEGGNTEAFF. DNA of the CDR3: TGTGCCAGCAGCTTAGAAGGGGGGAACACTGAAGCTTTCTTT.

The table lists this clone with a count of one. The chain joins TRBV5-6 to TRBJ2-2; no clear D. The length of the CDR3 is 18 residues. In germline, CDR1 is SGHDT, CDR2 YYEEEE. Deletions cut 6 bases from V and 5 bases from J, with 26 bases between. The DNA for the CDR3 is TGTGCCAGCACCTCGTGGGTTATACTATCCCCCGATACCGGGGAGCTGTTTTTT. It encodes CASTSWVILSPDTGELFF.

The genes are TRBV19 and TRBJ2-1, with a weak D call TRBD2 (5 bases). Germline V gene data show CDR1 as LNHDA and CDR2 as SQIVND (reference sequence). There are 14 residues in the CDR3. V was trimmed by 7 bases and J by 7 bases, leaving 17 bases between them. The CDR3 sequence is CASKLGEGVNEQFF. The CDR3 bases are TGTGCCAGTAAATTGGGTGAGGGTGTGAATGAGCAGTTCTTC.

V is TRBV13 and J is TRBJ2-5; 10 bases are a match to TRBD1. This CDR3 spans 16 amino acids. V trimming: 4 bases; J trimming: 3 bases; junction bases outside the gene matches: 8. Looked up from germline, CDR1 is PRHDT and CDR2 is FYEKMQ (reference sequence). CDR3 nucleotides: TGTGCCAGCAGCTCGGACAGGGGGTTGTTTGAAGAGACCCAGTACTTC. Amino acid sequence: CASSSDRGLFEETQYF.

This sequence joins TRBV14 and TRBJ2-2; the D is unclear. The CDR3 has 15 residues. Trimming pared 4 bases from V and 1 base from J, leaving 10 bases between. CDR1 and CDR2 from the germline V gene are SGHDN and FVKESK. CDR3 nucleotide sequence: TGTGCCAGCAGCCCTTGGACCCTGAACACCGGGGAGCTGTTTTTT. Amino acids: CASSPWTLNTGELFF.

V gene TRBV28 combines with J gene TRBJ1-4; D perhaps matches TRBD1 (6 bases). The CDR3 has 15 amino acids. Trimming removed 5 bases at V and 5 bases at J, with 15 bases between. The germline V gene has CDR1 MDHEN and CDR2 SYDVKM. CDR3 sequence reads: CASSLRVGGNEKLFF. The CDR3 DNA is TGTGCCAGCAGTCTCCGTGTAGGGGGGAATGAAAAACTGTTTTTT. Full variable domain (remainder filled in from reference TRBV28 and TRBJ1-4): DVKVTQSSRYLVKRTGEKVFLECVQDMDHENMFWYRQDPGLGLRLIYFSYDVKMKEKGDIPEGYSVSREKKERFSLILESASTNQTSMYLCASSLRVGGNEKLFFGSGTQLSVL.

The genes are TRBV19 and TRBJ2-7, with D tentatively TRBD2 (5 bases). Germline CDR1 reads LNHDA; CDR2 reads SQIVND (reference sequence). V was clipped by 5 bases and J by 6 bases, with 14 bases between them. The length of the CDR3 is 13 residues. The CDR3 loop reads CASSEGLWGEQYF. In DNA, the CDR3 is TGTGCCAGTAGTGAGGGTTTGTGGGGCGAGCAGTACTTC.

The chain links TRBV4-1 to TRBJ2-5, with 9 bases fitting TRBD2. Germline V gene sequence: CDR1 MGHRA, CDR2 YSYEKL. This CDR3 has 17 amino acids. V gave up 3 bases and J gave up 2 bases; unmatched junction bases: 10. The CDR3 nucleotides are TGCGCCAGCAGCCAGGAACCGGGACTAGCTTTTCAAGAGACCCAGTACTTC. Protein sequence: CASSQEPGLAFQETQYF.

Of note for this clone: The sample carries other DNA sequences with the same CDR3. The CDR3 coding sequence is TGTGCCAGCAGCTTGGGCCCTACAGATACGCAGTATTTT. Encoded protein: CASSLGPTDTQYF. The chain uses TRBV5-6 and TRBJ2-3; D remains ambiguous. This CDR3 has 13 amino acids. Deletions cut 0 bases from V and 3 bases from J, with 5 bases between. Germline V lookup: CDR1 SGHDT, CDR2 YYEEEE.

CDR3 loop: CASSYAGSGIYEQYF. The CDR3 DNA is TGTGCCAGCAGTTACGCGGGGTCGGGCATCTACGAGCAGTACTTC. This sequence joins TRBV6-5 and TRBJ2-7; tentatively, D is TRBD2 (6 bases). Germline values: CDR1 MNHEY, CDR2 SVGAGI. The CDR3 sequence is 15 residues long. Trimming took 2 bases from V and 3 from J, leaving 14 bases between them.

This chain joins TRBV28 and TRBJ1-2; no reliable D call. Germline V gene lookup returns CDR1 MDHEN and CDR2 SYDVKM. The V end lost 10 bases, the J end lost 7 bases, and 19 bases lay between the germline ends. The CDR3 contains 13 residues. The CDR3 is CATSKLREGGYTF. CDR3 in DNA: TGTGCCACGTCCAAATTACGGGAGGGTGGCTACACCTTC.

The chain couples TRBV11-3 to TRBJ2-3; TRBD2 matches at 7 bases. V lost 2 bases and J lost 2; bases outside the gene matches: 4. Looked up from germline, CDR1 is SGHNT and CDR2 is YENEEA. The CDR3 has 15 amino acids. The CDR3 sequence: CASSLRRGTTDTQYF. The CDR3 DNA reads as TGTGCCAGCAGCTTAAGGCGGGGGACCACAGATACGCAGTATTTT. Looking up the rest from reference TRBV11-3 and TRBJ2-3 gives the full variable domain: EAGVVQSPRYKIIEKKQPVAFWCNPISGHNTLYWYLQNLGQGPELLIRYENEEAVDDSQLPKDRFSAERLKGVDSTLKIQPAELGDSAVYLCASSLRRGTTDTQYFGPGTRLTVL.

V usage is TRBV6-6 and J usage is TRBJ1-5; TRBD1 might be the D (5 bases). CDR1 is MNHNY and CDR2 is SVGAGI in the germline V gene (reference sequence). V lost 6 bases, J lost 2 bases, and 11 bases lay in between. This CDR3 is 14 amino acids long. As DNA, the CDR3 is TGTGCCAGCAGCTGGGACCAGGGCAATCAGCCCCAGCATTTT. It encodes CASSWDQGNQPQHF.

This clone was observed a single time. The rearrangement uses TRBV5-6 and TRBJ2-7; D gene ambiguous. This CDR3 is 12 amino acids long. The germline V gene has CDR1 SGHDT and CDR2 YYEEEE. V gave up 7 bases and J gave up 2 bases, with 10 bases separating them. The CDR3 DNA is TGTGCCAGCGCTATAGGGACCTACGAGCAGTACTTC. Its translation is CASAIGTYEQYF.

In DNA, the CDR3 is TGCGCCAGCAGCCAAGATCAGCGCCTTGGGCAGTTCTTC. Translated: CASSQDQRLGQFF. V usage is TRBV4-1 and J usage is TRBJ2-1; D is unresolved. The germline gives CDR1 MGHRA, CDR2 YSYEKL. The V gene lost 0 bases and the J gene lost 12 bases, with 12 bases spanning the gap. The CDR3 loop spans 13 amino acids.

The chain recombines TRBV5-6 with TRBJ2-3, with 9 bases that match TRBD1. With V trimmed by 4 bases and J by 4 bases, 16 bases remained unmatched. The germline gives CDR1 SGHDT, CDR2 YYEEEE. The CDR3 sequence is 18 residues long. The CDR3: CASSPKEDRGIRPDTQYF. The CDR3 bases are TGTGCCAGCAGCCCGAAGGAGGACAGGGGTATTCGGCCAGATACGCAGTATTTT.

The chain uses TRBV11-2 and TRBJ2-3, with D tentatively TRBD1 (5 bases). Germline assignment: CDR1 SGHAT and CDR2 FQNNGV. V lost 6 bases to trimming and J lost 3 bases, with 19 bases between them. This CDR3 comprises 16 residues. The DNA of the CDR3 is TGTGCCAGCAGTCTCTTGGTTGGGGCCGGGACAGATACGCAGTATTTT. It specifies CASSLLVGAGTDTQYF.

The gene calls are TRBV7-9 and TRBJ2-3; D is ambiguous. The CDR3 runs to 13 residues. The V end lost 3 bases, the J end lost 6 bases, and 10 bases lay between the germline ends. Germline CDR1 reads SEHNR; CDR2 reads FQNEAQ (reference sequence). In DNA form, the CDR3 reads TGTGCCAGCAGCTTCGGTGGTGGTGATACGCAGTATTTT. This translates into CASSFGGGDTQYF.

The CDR3 DNA is TGTGCCAGTAGTGTCACCGGGGACCCCTACGAGCAGTACTTC. Its protein product is CASSVTGDPYEQYF. The V gene is TRBV19, the J gene TRBJ2-7, with D possibly being TRBD1 or TRBD2 (5 bases each). V gave up 5 bases and J gave up 2 bases, with 13 bases separating them. The CDR3 is made up of 14 amino acids. The germline gives CDR1 LNHDA, CDR2 SQIVND (reference sequence).

The genes are TRBV6-5 and TRBJ2-2; no firm D call. Trimming removed 4 bases from V and 0 bases from J, with 9 bases in between. Germline CDR1 MNHEY, CDR2 SVGAGI. The CDR3 contains 15 residues. CDR3 residues: CASSSALTNTGELFF. The CDR3 region has the DNA TGTGCCAGCAGTTCCGCCCTCACGAACACCGGGGAGCTGTTTTTT.

The chain couples TRBV10-3 to TRBJ2-1; D gene unclear. The germline gives CDR1 ENHRY, CDR2 SYGVKD. V was shortened by 0 bases and J by 5 bases, with 17 bases between the two germline ends. CDR3 length: 17 amino acids. CDR3 DNA: TGTGCCATCAGTGAGTCGACGGGCGGAAGTATAAACAATGAGCAGTTCTTC. Translating it yields CAISESTGGSINNEQFF.

The chain joins TRBV6-6 to TRBJ2-1; a possible D gene is TRBD1 (6 bases). With 6 bases removed from V and 2 bases from J, the gap between germline ends came to 14 bases. Germline V lookup: CDR1 MNHNY, CDR2 SVGAGI (reference sequence). CDR3 length equals 15 residues. CDR3 bases: TGTGCCAGCAGGCTTACAGGGTTCCCCTACAATGAGCAGTTCTTC. This gives the protein CASRLTGFPYNEQFF.

V is TRBV7-8 and J is TRBJ2-7, with a weak D call TRBD2 (6 bases). The V gene's germline CDR1 is SGHVS and CDR2 FQNEAQ. This CDR3 region has 12 residues. Trimming took off 5 bases at V and 5 bases at J, with 10 bases between the two ends. The CDR3 DNA reads as TGTGCCAGCAGCCAGGGACTCAACGAGCAGTACTTC. This sequence encodes CASSQGLNEQYF.

This chain uses TRBV7-6 with TRBJ2-5; the match to TRBD2 covers 7 bases. Trimming removed 6 bases from V and 9 bases from J; junction bases left unmatched: 7. There are 12 residues in the CDR3. Germline lookup yields CDR1 SGHVS and CDR2 FNYEAQ. The CDR3 region is CASSRGGGAQYF. The CDR3 bases are TGTGCCAGCAGTCGCGGGGGTGGGGCCCAGTACTTC.

This sequence joins TRBV11-2 and TRBJ2-1; D unresolved. Trimming cost V 1 base and J 10 bases, with 8 bases left between them. The length of the CDR3 is 12 residues. Germline V gene data show CDR1 as SGHAT and CDR2 as FQNNGV. The DNA of the CDR3 is TGTGCCAGCAGCTTAGGTGTGGTAGAGCAGTTCTTC. This sequence encodes CASSLGVVEQFF.

The gene calls are TRBV2 and TRBJ2-5; D uncertain. V was cut by 8 bases and J by 5 bases, with 9 bases left in between. The CDR3 has 11 residues. Per the germline V gene, CDR1 is SNHLY and CDR2 is FYNNEI. CDR3 in amino acids: CASHSSETQYF. The CDR3 DNA reads as TGTGCCAGCCATAGTAGCGAGACCCAGTACTTC.

The V and J genes are TRBV27 and TRBJ1-4; 7 bases are a match to TRBD1. Trimming removed 0 bases from V and 3 bases from J; junction bases left unmatched: 4. Germline V lookup: CDR1 MNHEY, CDR2 SMNVEV (reference sequence). CDR3 length: 16 residues. CDR3 region: CASSLSSGTANEKLFF. CDR3 sequence (DNA): TGTGCCAGCAGTTTATCGTCCGGGACAGCTAATGAAAAACTGTTTTTT. Using reference TRBV27 and TRBJ1-4 for the parts outside the CDR3, the full variable domain is EAQVTQNPRYLITVTGKKLTVTCSQNMNHEYMSWYRQDPGLGLRQIYYSMNVEVTDKGDVPEGYKVSRKEKRNFPLILESPSPNQTSLYFCASSLSSGTANEKLFFGSGTQLSVL.